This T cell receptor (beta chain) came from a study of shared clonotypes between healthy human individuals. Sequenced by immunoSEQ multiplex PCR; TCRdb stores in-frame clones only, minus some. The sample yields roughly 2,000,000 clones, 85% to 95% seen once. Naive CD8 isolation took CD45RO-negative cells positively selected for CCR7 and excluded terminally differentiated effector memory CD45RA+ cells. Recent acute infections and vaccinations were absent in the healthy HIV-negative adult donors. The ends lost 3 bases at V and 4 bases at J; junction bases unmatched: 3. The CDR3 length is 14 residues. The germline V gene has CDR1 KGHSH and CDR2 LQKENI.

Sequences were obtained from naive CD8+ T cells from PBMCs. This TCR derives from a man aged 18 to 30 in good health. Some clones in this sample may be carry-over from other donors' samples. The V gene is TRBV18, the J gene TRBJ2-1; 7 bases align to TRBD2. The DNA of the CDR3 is TGTGCCAGCTCACCCCTTAGCGGGTACAATGAGCAGTTCTTC. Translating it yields CASSPLSGYNEQFF.